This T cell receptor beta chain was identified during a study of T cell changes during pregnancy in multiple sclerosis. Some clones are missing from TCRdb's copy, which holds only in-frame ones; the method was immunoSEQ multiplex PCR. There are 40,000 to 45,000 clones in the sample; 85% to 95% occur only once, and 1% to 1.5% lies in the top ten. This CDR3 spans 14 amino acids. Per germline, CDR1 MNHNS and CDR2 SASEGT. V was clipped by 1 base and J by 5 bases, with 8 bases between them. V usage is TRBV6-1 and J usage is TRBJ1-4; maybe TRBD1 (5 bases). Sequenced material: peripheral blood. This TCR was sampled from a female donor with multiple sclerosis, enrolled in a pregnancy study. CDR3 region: CASSEGTRNEKLFF. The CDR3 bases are TGTGCCAGCAGTGAAGGGACAAGGAATGAAAAACTGTTTTTT.